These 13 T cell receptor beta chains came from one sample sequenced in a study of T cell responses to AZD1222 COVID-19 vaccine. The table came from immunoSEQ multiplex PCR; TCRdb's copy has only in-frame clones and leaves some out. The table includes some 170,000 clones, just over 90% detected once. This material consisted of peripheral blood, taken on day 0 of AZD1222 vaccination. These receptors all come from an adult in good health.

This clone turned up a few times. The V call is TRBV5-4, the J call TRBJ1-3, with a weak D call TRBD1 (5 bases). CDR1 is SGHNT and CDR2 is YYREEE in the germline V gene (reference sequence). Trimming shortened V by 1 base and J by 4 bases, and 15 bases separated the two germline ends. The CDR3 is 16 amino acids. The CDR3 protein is CASSLNKGARGNTIYF. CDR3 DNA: TGTGCCAGCAGCTTGAATAAAGGGGCGCGAGGAAACACCATATATTTT. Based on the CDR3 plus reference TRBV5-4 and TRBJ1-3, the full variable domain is ETGVTQSPTHLIKTRGQQVTLRCSSQSGHNTVSWYQQALGQGPQFIFQYYREEENGRGNFPPRFSGLQFPNYSSELNVNALELDDSALYLCASSLNKGARGNTIYFGEGSWLTVV.

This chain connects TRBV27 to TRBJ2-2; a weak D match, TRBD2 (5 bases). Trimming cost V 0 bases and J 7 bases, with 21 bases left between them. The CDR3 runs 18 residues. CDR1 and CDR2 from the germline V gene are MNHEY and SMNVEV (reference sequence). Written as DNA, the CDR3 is TGTGCCAGCAGTTTATCGCCCCTAGGGCGGAGAGGAGGCGGGGAGCTGTTTTTT. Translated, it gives CASSLSPLGRRGGGELFF.

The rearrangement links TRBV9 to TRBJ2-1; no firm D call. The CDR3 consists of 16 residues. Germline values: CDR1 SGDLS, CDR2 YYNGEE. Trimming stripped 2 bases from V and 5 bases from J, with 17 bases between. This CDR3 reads CASSVGSVLANNEQFF. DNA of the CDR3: TGTGCCAGCAGCGTGGGAAGCGTTCTGGCCAACAATGAGCAGTTCTTC.

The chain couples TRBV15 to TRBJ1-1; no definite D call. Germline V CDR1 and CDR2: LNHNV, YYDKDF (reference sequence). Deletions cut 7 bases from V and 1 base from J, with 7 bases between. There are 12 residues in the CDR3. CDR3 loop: CATNRGNTEAFF. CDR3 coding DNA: TGTGCCACCAATCGGGGGAACACTGAAGCTTTCTTT.

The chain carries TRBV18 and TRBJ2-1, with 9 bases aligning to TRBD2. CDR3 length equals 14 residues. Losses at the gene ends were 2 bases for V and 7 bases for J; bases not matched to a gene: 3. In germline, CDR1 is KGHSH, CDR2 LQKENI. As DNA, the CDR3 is TGTGCCAGCTCACCAGCGGGAGGGACGAATGAGCAGTTCTTC. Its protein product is CASSPAGGTNEQFF.

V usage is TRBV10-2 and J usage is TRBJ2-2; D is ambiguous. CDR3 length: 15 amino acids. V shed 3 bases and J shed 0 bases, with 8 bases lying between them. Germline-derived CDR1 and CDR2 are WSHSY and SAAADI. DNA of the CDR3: TGCGCCAGCAGTGATTTCATGGCGAACACCGGGGAGCTGTTTTTT. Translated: CASSDFMANTGELFF.

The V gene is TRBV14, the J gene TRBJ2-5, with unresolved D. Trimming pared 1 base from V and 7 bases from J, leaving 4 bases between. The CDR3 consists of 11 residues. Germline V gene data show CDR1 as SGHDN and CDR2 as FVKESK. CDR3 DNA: TGTGCCAGCAGCCAAGTGGGGACCCAGTACTTC. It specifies CASSQVGTQYF.

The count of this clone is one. Here the CDR3 reads CASSPQGSEQYF. DNA of the CDR3: TGTGCCAGCAGTCCACAGGGCTCCGAGCAGTACTTC. The chain links TRBV12-3 or TRBV12-4 to TRBJ2-7; D possibly corresponds to TRBD1 (6 bases). V lost 5 bases to trimming and J lost 6 bases, with 11 bases between them. CDR3 length: 12 residues.

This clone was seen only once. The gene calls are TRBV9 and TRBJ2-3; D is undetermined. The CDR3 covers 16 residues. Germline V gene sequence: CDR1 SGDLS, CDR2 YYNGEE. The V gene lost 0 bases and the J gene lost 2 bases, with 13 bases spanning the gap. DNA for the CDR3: TGTGCCAGCAGCGTAGGGCCCTCCAGCGTCACAGATACGCAGTATTTT. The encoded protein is CASSVGPSSVTDTQYF. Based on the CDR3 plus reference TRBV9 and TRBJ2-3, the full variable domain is DSGVTQTPKHLITATGQRVTLRCSPRSGDLSVYWYQQSLDQGLQFLIQYYNGEERAKGNILERFSAQQFPDLHSELNLSSLELGDSALYFCASSVGPSSVTDTQYFGPGTRLTVL.

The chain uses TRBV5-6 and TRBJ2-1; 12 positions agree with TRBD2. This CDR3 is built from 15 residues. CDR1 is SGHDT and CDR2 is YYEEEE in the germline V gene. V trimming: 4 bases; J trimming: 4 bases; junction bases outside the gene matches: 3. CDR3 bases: TGTGCCAGCAGCCCCGGGACTAGCGGGTACAATGAGCAGTTCTTC. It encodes CASSPGTSGYNEQFF. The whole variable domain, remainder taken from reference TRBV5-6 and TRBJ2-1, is DAGVTQSPTHLIKTRGQQVTLRCSPKSGHDTVSWYQQALGQGPQFIFQYYEEEERQRGNFPDRFSGHQFPNYSSELNVNALLLGDSALYLCASSPGTSGYNEQFFGPGTRLTVL.

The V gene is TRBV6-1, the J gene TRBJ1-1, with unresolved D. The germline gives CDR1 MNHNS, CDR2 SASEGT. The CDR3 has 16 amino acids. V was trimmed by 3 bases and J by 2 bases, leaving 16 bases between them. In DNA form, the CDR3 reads TGTGCCAGCAGTGACGGCCCCCGGGGAGTCAACACTGAAGCTTTCTTT. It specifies CASSDGPRGVNTEAFF.

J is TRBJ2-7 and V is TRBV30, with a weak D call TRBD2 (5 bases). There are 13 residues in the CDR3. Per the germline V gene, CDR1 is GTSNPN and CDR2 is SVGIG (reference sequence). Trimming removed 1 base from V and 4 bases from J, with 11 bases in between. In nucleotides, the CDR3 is TGTGCCTGGAGTGGAGGGCGAGCATACGAGCAGTACTTC. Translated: CAWSGGRAYEQYF.

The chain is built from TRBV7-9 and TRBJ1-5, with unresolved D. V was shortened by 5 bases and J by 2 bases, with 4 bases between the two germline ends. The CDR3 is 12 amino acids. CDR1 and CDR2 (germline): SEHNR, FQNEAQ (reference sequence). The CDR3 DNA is TGTGCCAGCAGCCCCGGCAATCAGCCCCAGCATTTT. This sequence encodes CASSPGNQPQHF.